This record covers a single TCR beta chain. This clone's antigen is unknown. Its CDR3 holds 15 amino acids, cysteine through phenylalanine. Of all the DNA, just the CDR3 is kept, 45 bases in frame from base 1. According to the germline V gene (reference sequence), CDR1 reads SGHNT and CDR2 reads YYREEE. V trim: 4 bases; J trim: 4 bases; unmatched bases: 8. These data come from a study of cytomegalovirus exposure and HLA in healthy donors (dated by TCRdb to 2016 to 2017). In terms of the full investigation: An earlier analysis of several hundred of the donors reported 276 Gb of sequence data and 100 million to 120 million unique TCR beta sequences obtained from around 190 million T cells. An early release that covered about 600 HLA-typed donors contained approximately 300 gigabases of sequencing data and tens of millions of unique TCR sequences. Among the roughly 390 genotyped donors, 75% to 90% belonged to the genetic ancestry cluster associated with self-reported Caucasian donors. The study was designed to test whether signatures of past pathogen exposure could be identified by cataloging public T cell receptors. The study profiled the T cell repertoires of 500 to 800 subjects by immunosequencing and related them to cytomegalovirus serostatus. Besides the first cohort of more than 650 subjects, a separate validation cohort made up of 120 different subjects was used. To predict cytomegalovirus infection status, the study combined high-throughput TCR immunosequencing, statistical association of individual TCRs with disease status, and machine learning. To study patterns of TCR occurrence, a later analysis re-analyzed previously published TCR beta repertoires from several hundred donors and added high-resolution HLA genotyping. The later analysis used no new phenotypic data to find candidate immune exposures, relying instead on TCR beta sequences and their occurrence across donors. In an earlier analysis of 500 to 650 of the donors, high-throughput TCR beta sequencing was used to judge whether each TCR beta V gene segment behaved as functional or pseudogenic. Donor age, sex, ethnicity and CMV serostatus were compiled together with the repertoire data. In a later genetic analysis, genome-wide SNP genotypes for 398 of the 666 donors were used, and that subset was treated as a discovery cohort. All discovery cohort repertoires had been generated on a single sequencing platform. Both class I and class II loci were covered by HLA typing, at four-digit resolution. The number of donors typed differed by locus, with 629-630 for A, B, C, DRB1 and DQB1, around 500 for DQA1, 600 to 610 for DPA1, and around 460 for DPB1. Four to six DR-DQ haplotypes were handled as single units for association and clustering, since linkage in the cohort was strong. Among about 410 genotyped donors of the cohort, an average of around 220,000 unique TCR beta nucleotide sequences was sequenced per donor, of which about 19% were non-productive.

Libraries came from the immunoSEQ multiplex PCR assay. For the multiplex PCR, a mixture combining 60 forward primers for TCR Vbeta segments and 13 reverse primers for TCR Jbeta segments was used. A multiplex PCR assay on genomic DNA amplified the CDR3 region of rearranged TCR beta genes. On the Illumina HiSeq System, the amplified TCR beta libraries were sequenced as 87-base-pair reads. Under the source paper's analysis protocol: A later analysis counted some 74 million unique TCR beta chains across the 666 repertoires, and about 10 million of these chains were shared by at least two donors. A nearest-neighbor algorithm error-corrected the raw reads and collapsed the reads into unique sequences, merging closely related sequences to remove PCR and sequencing errors. Alignment of CDR3 sequences to IMGT reference sequences was used to assign V, D and J gene segments. For a sequence to be retained, at least a six-nucleotide match to both a V gene segment and a J gene segment was required. Rearrangements were classified as productive when the CDR3 lacked stop codons and remained in frame with V and J, and all other rearrangements were classified as non-productive. CDR3 was defined according to IMGT convention as the region running from the second conserved V-encoded cysteine to the conserved J-encoded phenylalanine. The earlier analysis of approximately 500 of the donors excluded sequences that lacked an unambiguous match to a single V gene segment. An earlier analysis of approximately 590 of the donors called V segments functional above 56.7% productive rearrangements and segregating when the between-donor standard deviation exceeded 5%. To diagnose cytomegalovirus status from the catalog of TCR beta chain sequences, a statistical classification framework was built. In a later analysis, TCR nucleotide sequences were compared against IMGT/GENE-DB human TR gene sequences so that V and J genes could be assigned. In a later analysis, CDR3 sequences and most-parsimonious VDJ recombination scenarios were assigned using the TCRdist pipeline. In a later analysis, each TCR beta chain was defined by its CDR3 amino acid sequence together with its V-gene family, and reads lacking a unique V-gene family were excluded. To address suspected cross-contamination and a sequencing artifact, a later analysis removed a few hundred highly shared, low-generation-probability nucleotide sequences. In a later analysis, a clonal expansion index was calculated for each public chain from normalized within-repertoire ranks of inferred template counts. In a later analysis, generation probabilities were computed using a VDJ recombination model fitted to out-of-frame rearrangements, and the results were checked against IGoR. In a later analysis, hypergeometric tests were used to score TCR-TCR, TCR-HLA and TCR-CMV co-occurrence, with a repertoire-size bias correction applied to TCR pairs. To estimate false discovery rates, a later analysis permuted the HLA or CMV assignments 20 times. In a later analysis, co-occurring TCRs were grouped with DBSCAN, and TCRdist sequence similarity was added when clustering was performed within HLA-allele-positive subsets. For co-occurrence clustering, repertoires with fewer than 30,000 or more than 120,000 public chains were excluded, along with 5 or 6 repertoires with anomalous nucleotide sharing. This immuneACCESS table, as held by TCRdb, lists in-frame sequences with V and J called but not all clones. Of the missing ones, under half trace to an unresolved V gene in checked studies; the others have no known cause. The V and J calls and clone size come from that table; D and trimming were worked out from the DNA. In this sample's table one finds fewer than 100,000 clones. The ten largest make up approximately 1.6% of the sample.

In total, around 600 healthy bone marrow donors made up the cohort. At the time of sampling, every cohort member was nominally healthy, though immune exposures that went unrecorded were likely present. The donor tested CMV seronegative and was one of the 352 seronegative cohort members. Every donor gave a peripheral blood sample, and the peripheral blood mononuclear cells from that sample were used for TCR beta sequencing. The Qiagen DNeasy Blood Extraction Kit was used to extract genomic DNA from the blood cell samples. What the authors observed across the whole study: A further reported finding was that TCR beta sequences accurately predicted the HLA-A and HLA-B alleles for most subjects in the first cohort. A group of highly shared sequence variants was considered likely to be a technical artifact of the sequencing pipeline. Assigning TCR associations to individual alleles was difficult when HLA alleles, especially DR and DQ, strongly co-occurred. Because some donors lacked HLA typing at each locus, the association tests relied only on the typed subset. Most TCR sequences were observed very rarely across donors, whereas some public TCRs were present in many individuals. Only TCR beta chains were sequenced in this cohort, and the absence of alpha or paired-chain data limited detectable features. It was suggested by the authors that the approach could potentially be generalized to other disease states and immunological phenotypes. Immune exposure information for the cohort was limited to CMV serostatus. According to a later genetic analysis, donors in an Asian-associated ancestry cluster had fewer N-insertions in productive TCRs than the approximately 650-donor mean. Some IMGT-functional V segments, including TRBV6-2 and TRBV6-3, could not be told apart with the 87-base-pair reads, so those segments were excluded. The study gave a list of over 150 TCR beta chains associated with cytomegalovirus. In a later analysis, HLA-associated TCR beta chains were found to be more clonally expanded and to have lower generation probabilities than equally common non-associated chains. In vitro tests confirmed that a few of the cytomegalovirus-associated TCR beta chains recognize cytomegalovirus antigens. Most CMV-associated TCR beta chains appeared to be HLA-restricted in a later analysis, and the HLA associations seemed to be driven largely by CMV exposure. An earlier analysis of approximately 540 of the donors showed that most TCR beta V segments appeared in productive rearrangements either about 87% or about 30% of the time, which broadly matched IMGT annotations. In a later analysis, the rate of TCR association differed among HLA loci, with DRB1 alleles having the most associated TCRs and HLA-C alleles having the fewest. A later genetic analysis associated a missense DCLRE1C variant with V-gene and J-gene trimming of TCR beta chains, and an independent cohort replicated the association. In a later analysis, several top co-occurrence clusters were reported to appear linked to parvovirus B19, influenza, CMV and Epstein-Barr virus. The classifier was reported to diagnose cytomegalovirus status with high specificity and sensitivity in both the original cohort and the validation cohort. Linkage disequilibrium might explain the correlated functional status among segregating V segments, but an unknown experimental factor could not be excluded. The presence/absence analyses assumed that sequencing depth was roughly uniform across donors, and that assumption may not be true. At a false discovery rate of 0.05, a later analysis linked under 20,000 TCR beta sequences to specific HLA alleles. Because counts were too low, seventeen rarely observed V segments, including chromosome 9 orphons, were left out of the earlier analysis of 500 to 750 of the donors.

This receptor chain uses TRBV5-4 and TRBJ2-7; 10 junctional bases match TRBD1. This sequence originates from an older woman in good health and CMV-seronegative. Sequencing was done on a sample of PBMCs. For the CDR3, the sequence is CASSPGTGAGYEQYF. The sequenced DNA: TGTGCCAGCAGCCCGGGGACAGGGGCAGGATACGAGCAGTACTTC. Outside the CDR3, residues come from the reference TRBV5-4 and TRBJ2-7 proteins, so the full variable domain is: ETGVTQSPTHLIKTRGQQVTLRCSSQSGHNTVSWYQQALGQGPQFIFQYYREEENGRGNFPPRFSGLQFPNYSSELNVNALELDDSALYLCASSPGTGAGYEQYFGPGTRLTVT.